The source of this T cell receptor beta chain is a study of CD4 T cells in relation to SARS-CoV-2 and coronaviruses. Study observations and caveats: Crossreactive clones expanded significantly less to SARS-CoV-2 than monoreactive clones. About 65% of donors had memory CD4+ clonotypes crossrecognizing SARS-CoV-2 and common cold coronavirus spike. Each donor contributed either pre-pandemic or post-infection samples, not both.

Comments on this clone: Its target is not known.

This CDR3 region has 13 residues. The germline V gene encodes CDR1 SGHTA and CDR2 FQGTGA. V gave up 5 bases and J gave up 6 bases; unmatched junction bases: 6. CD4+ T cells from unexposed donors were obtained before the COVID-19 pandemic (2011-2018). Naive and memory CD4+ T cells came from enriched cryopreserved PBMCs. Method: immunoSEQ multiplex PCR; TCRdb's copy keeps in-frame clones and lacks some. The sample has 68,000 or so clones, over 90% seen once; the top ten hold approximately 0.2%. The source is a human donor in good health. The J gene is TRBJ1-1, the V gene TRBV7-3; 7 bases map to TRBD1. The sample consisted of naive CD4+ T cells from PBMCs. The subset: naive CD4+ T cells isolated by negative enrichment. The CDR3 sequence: CASSVRQGAEAFF. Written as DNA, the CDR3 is TGTGCCAGCAGCGTACGGCAGGGGGCTGAAGCTTTCTTT.